The 18 T cell receptor beta chains reported below all come from one sample, sequenced in a study of blood T cell repertoires in COVID-19. Clones were sequenced by immunoSEQ multiplex PCR, and TCRdb holds only the in-frame ones, with some missing. Seen here are roughly 24,000 clones, roughly 89% observed once, and the top ten hold over 25%. Input material: peripheral blood. The source of these receptors is a woman aged 70-85 years with active COVID-19.

The chain combines TRBV11-2 with TRBJ1-1; 8 bases agree with TRBD1. The CDR3 contains 14 residues. Trimming at V came to 4 bases and at J to 11 bases, leaving 12 bases not matched to a gene. Germline-derived CDR1 and CDR2 are SGHAT and FQNNGV. CDR3 DNA sequence: TGTGCCAGCAGCTCTTATTCACCAGGGGGCTGGGCTTTCTTT. Amino acid sequence: CASSSYSPGGWAFF.

This clone was observed a single time. The rearrangement links TRBV6-6 to TRBJ1-6; unclear D gene. Germline V gives CDR1 MNHNY, CDR2 SVGAGI (reference sequence). V gave up 6 bases and J gave up 3 bases, with 9 bases separating them. This CDR3 is built from 14 residues. DNA of the CDR3: TGTGCCAGCAGCGCCGAGAACTATAATTCACCCCTCCACTTT. The encoded protein is CASSAENYNSPLHF.

The rearrangement uses TRBV5-4 and TRBJ2-5, with D perhaps TRBD2 (7 bases). CDR1 is SGHNT and CDR2 is YYREEE in the germline V gene (reference sequence). Between the trimmed V and J ends, which lost 3 bases and 7 bases, there was a span of 22 bases. CDR3 length: 16 amino acids. The CDR3 bases are TGTGCCAGCAGCTCCGGGGGGCTAGGTCGAAGTGGGACCCAGTACTTC. Translating it yields CASSSGGLGRSGTQYF.

This chain connects TRBV6-5 to TRBJ1-4; the match to TRBD1 covers 7 bases. This CDR3 is built from 14 residues. Unmatched junction bases numbered 5, after V lost 6 bases and J lost 4 bases. Germline V gene sequence: CDR1 MNHEY, CDR2 SVGAGI. CDR3 loop: CASRSGGYNEKLFF. The CDR3 region has the DNA TGTGCCAGCAGGTCAGGGGGGTATAATGAAAAACTGTTTTTT.

The chain recombines TRBV19 with TRBJ2-5; perhaps TRBD1 as D (6 bases). CDR1 is LNHDA, CDR2 SQIVND, per germline (reference sequence). The CDR3 covers 14 residues. V was pared by 5 bases and J by 4 bases, with 14 bases between. DNA of the CDR3: TGTGCCAGTAGTGGGCAGGGGATGGGAGAGACCCAGTACTTC. Translated, it gives CASSGQGMGETQYF.

This clone was counted between two and nine times. V gene TRBV3-1 (or the pseudogene TRBV3-2) combines with J gene TRBJ1-1, with 9 positions matching TRBD1. This CDR3 spans 14 amino acids. V was pared by 1 base and J by 6 bases, with 3 bases of the junction left unmatched. Looked up from germline, CDR1 is LGHDT and CDR2 is YNNKEL (reference sequence). In DNA form, the CDR3 reads TGTGCCAGCAGCCAAGGACAGGGGGTGGCTGAAGCTTTCTTT. It specifies CASSQGQGVAEAFF.

This clone was counted a single time. The chain carries TRBV5-3 and TRBJ2-3, with 8 bases that match TRBD1. TRBV5-3 is classed as an ORF, of uncertain function. The CDR3 length is 14 residues. Trimming cost V 0 bases and J 4 bases; bases outside gene matches: 1. The CDR3 is CARSLDRGADTQYF. The CDR3 DNA is TGTGCCAGAAGCTTGGACAGGGGGGCAGATACGCAGTATTTT.

The genes are TRBV2 and TRBJ2-1, with a tentative D call TRBD1 (6 bases). The V and J ends lost 6 bases and 4 bases respectively, with 16 bases between them. The CDR3 length is 15 residues. Germline values: CDR1 SNHLY, CDR2 FYNNEI. The CDR3 protein is CASSLSQGSYNEQFF. The DNA for the CDR3 is TGTGCCAGCAGCCTTAGTCAGGGGTCTTACAATGAGCAGTTCTTC.

The chain uses TRBV18 and TRBJ2-7; TRBD1 agrees at 9 bases. Trimming took 2 bases from V and 7 from J; bases not matched to a gene: 6. The V gene's germline CDR1 is KGHSH and CDR2 LQKENI. The CDR3 length is 14 residues. The CDR3 bases are TGTGCCAGCTCACCAGCGACAGGGGGTAGGGAGCAGTACTTC. This encodes CASSPATGGREQYF.

This clone was found once. This chain links TRBV18 with TRBJ2-7; D possibly corresponds to TRBD2 (7 bases). This CDR3 has 16 amino acids. Germline assignment: CDR1 KGHSH and CDR2 LQKENI. V gave up 6 bases and J gave up 5 bases, with 23 bases separating them. The CDR3 nucleotides read TGTGCCAGCTCTTCACCAGGGAGGGGGGGAAGGAACGAGCAGTACTTC. Protein sequence: CASSSPGRGGRNEQYF.

This chain connects TRBV2 to TRBJ2-1; D unresolved. Trimming removed 7 bases from V and 0 bases from J, with 13 bases in between. Germline CDR1 reads SNHLY; CDR2 reads FYNNEI. The CDR3 length is 15 residues. CDR3 in amino acids: CASKSFGISYNEQFF. As DNA, the CDR3 is TGTGCCAGCAAAAGCTTCGGTATCTCCTACAATGAGCAGTTCTTC.

The gene calls are TRBV18 and TRBJ1-1; D gene unclear. Germline CDR1 reads KGHSH; CDR2 reads LQKENI. The CDR3 sequence is 13 residues long. V was cut by 5 bases and J by 1 base, with 8 bases left in between. The CDR3 DNA is TGTGCCAGCTCAATCCAGGAGAACACTGAAGCTTTCTTT. Translated: CASSIQENTEAFF.

The rearrangement joins TRBV19 to TRBJ1-1; 7 nucleotides agree with TRBD1. The V gene end was trimmed by 10 bases and the J gene end by 4 bases; junction bases not matched to a gene: 9. The CDR3 has 13 amino acids. Germline-derived CDR1 and CDR2 are LNHDA and SQIVND (reference sequence). This CDR3 is CATQTGARTEAFF. The CDR3 DNA reads as TGTGCCACTCAAACAGGGGCGCGCACTGAAGCTTTCTTT.

The chain is built from TRBV7-2 and TRBJ2-5; D is undetermined. Trimming left V 5 bases short and J 1 base short, with 11 bases between. The CDR3 runs 14 residues. The V gene's germline CDR1 is SGHTA and CDR2 FQGNSA. The CDR3 spells CASSVRRSQETQYF. In DNA form, the CDR3 reads TGTGCCAGCAGCGTACGCAGGTCCCAAGAGACCCAGTACTTC.

V gene TRBV7-6 combines with J gene TRBJ2-5; D might be TRBD1 (6 bases). Between the trimmed V and J ends, which lost 1 base and 2 bases, there was a span of 11 bases. Germline V gene data show CDR1 as SGHVS and CDR2 as FNYEAQ. The CDR3 length is 15 residues. CDR3 nucleotides: TGTGCCAGCAGCTTAGAATGGGGGCGGCAAGAGACCCAGTACTTC. Translating gives CASSLEWGRQETQYF.

In this sample, this clone turned up a few times. The CDR3 DNA follows: TGTGCCAGCAGCTTTCAACAGGGAGCCTACGAGCAGTACTTC. It encodes CASSFQQGAYEQYF. V gene TRBV5-5 combines with J gene TRBJ2-7; maybe TRBD1 (6 bases). The CDR3 contains 14 residues. Trimming cost V 2 bases and J 2 bases, with 11 bases left between them. Germline CDR1 reads SGHKS; CDR2 reads YYEKEE (reference sequence).

V gene TRBV9 combines with J gene TRBJ1-2; D remains ambiguous. Germline lookup yields CDR1 SGDLS and CDR2 YYNGEE. Between the trimmed V and J ends, which lost 0 bases and 1 base, there was a span of 13 bases. The CDR3 extends over 16 amino acids. Here the CDR3 DNA reads TGTGCCAGCAGCGTAGATACAGCCCGCGATAACTATGGCTACACCTTC. Protein product: CASSVDTARDNYGYTF.

The rearrangement joins TRBV5-4 to TRBJ2-1; 11 bases are shared with TRBD1. CDR3 length: 15 amino acids. Germline assignment: CDR1 SGHNT and CDR2 YYREEE (reference sequence). V shed 1 base, J shed 8 bases, and the junction held 5 bases outside the gene matches. This chain's CDR3 is CASSLPGQGVYEQFF. In nucleotides, the CDR3 is TGTGCCAGCAGCTTGCCGGGACAGGGGGTATATGAGCAGTTCTTC.